This T cell receptor (beta chain) came from a study of shared clonotypes between healthy human individuals. Method: immunoSEQ multiplex PCR; TCRdb's copy keeps in-frame clones and lacks some. The table has about 870,000 clones, 80% to 95% seen once; the top ten hold around 24%. The germline CDR1 and CDR2 sequences are PRHDT and FYEKMQ (reference sequence). The CDR3 extends over 11 amino acids. V was cut by 10 bases and J by 13 bases, with 17 bases left in between. A remark on this clone: Its matching antigen is unknown.

Terminally differentiated effector memory CD45RA+ cells were excluded from the naive CD8 cells, which were CD45RO-negative and positively selected for CCR7. Study outcomes and limitations: Sorted-subset samples were not fully sequenced, rarefaction indicated. Genetic and exposure-history diversity was limited by the few donors. In a few donors, around 5% of naive CD4 clonotypes appeared in common.

The sequenced sample consisted of naive CD8+ T cells sorted from blood. This TCR was sampled from a man aged 25 to 40 in good health. This sequence joins TRBV13 and TRBJ2-1; the D is unclear. The CDR3 nucleotides are TGTGCCACCGAGCAGCTCTCTTTCCAGTTCTTC. Translation: CATEQLSFQFF.